One sample yielded the 27 T cell receptor beta chains listed below, sequenced in a study of cytotoxic CD8 clonotypes in ibrutinib-treated CLL. Repertoires were generated with immunoSEQ multiplex PCR, while TCRdb's copy carries only in-frame clones and drops some. The sample shows nearly 15,000 clones, around 64% of them seen only once. This sample comprised PBMCs, obtained before ibrutinib treatment. The receptors originated from a human donor with chronic lymphocytic leukemia.

CDR3 bases: TGTGCCAGCAGTTCCGACTACGAGCAGTACTTC. Its protein is CASSSDYEQYF. The chain recombines TRBV28 with TRBJ2-7; D unclear. The CDR3 runs to 11 residues. V lost 4 bases and J 3 bases, leaving 4 bases between the germline ends. The germline V gene has CDR1 MDHEN and CDR2 SYDVKM.

V and J are TRBV5-6 and TRBJ2-2, with a weak D call TRBD2 (5 bases). Germline values: CDR1 SGHDT, CDR2 YYEEEE. The V end was cut by 1 base, the J end by 5 bases, with 21 bases between. The CDR3 sequence is 18 residues long. The CDR3 here is CASSLTGAEGRRTGELFF. Here the CDR3 DNA reads TGTGCCAGCAGCTTGACCGGAGCTGAGGGCCGAAGGACCGGGGAGCTGTTTTTT.

This clone was picked up one time. One end of the junction fails to match germline, which may point to a read error. This rearrangement joins TRBV10-3 to TRBJ1-2; D might be TRBD1 (6 bases). Looked up from germline, CDR1 is ENHRY and CDR2 is SYGVKD. The CDR3 length is 14 residues. The CDR3 is CASSSTGTLYGYTF. Written as DNA, the CDR3 is TGTGCCAGCAGTTCGACAGGAACCCTCTATGGCTACACCTTC.

V and J are TRBV4-1 and TRBJ2-2, with D tentatively TRBD2 (5 bases). The CDR3 has 15 residues. Trimming stripped 4 bases from V and 4 bases from J, with 13 bases between. CDR1 is MGHRA, CDR2 YSYEKL, per germline. This CDR3 reads CASSPPDSLTGELFF. The CDR3 DNA is TGCGCCAGCAGCCCCCCGGACTCACTCACCGGGGAGCTGTTTTTT.

This clone was seen just once. The chain carries TRBV7-2 and TRBJ2-5; D is possibly TRBD2 (5 bases). From germline, CDR1 is SGHTA and CDR2 FQGNSA. V was pared by 4 bases and J by 7 bases, with 10 bases between. This CDR3 spans 12 amino acids. The CDR3, as DNA: TGTGCCAGCAGCTCCGGACTTTGGACCCAGTACTTC. It specifies CASSSGLWTQYF.

The J gene is TRBJ2-7, the V gene TRBV7-2, with 7 bases matching TRBD1. Germline lookup yields CDR1 SGHTA and CDR2 FQGNSA. This CDR3 has 13 amino acids. V was clipped by 5 bases and J by 7 bases; unmatched bases: 8. The CDR3, as DNA: TGTGCCAGCAGCACTACGACAGGGCGGGAGCAGTACGTC. This translates into CASSTTTGREQYV.

As to this clone: Because the CDR3's place on the DNA is in doubt, the DNA is left out and the CDR3 is given as listed by TCRdb. The chain links TRBV28 to TRBJ1-1. The length of the CDR3 is 16 amino acids, counting both ends. Germline loops: CDR1 MDHEN, CDR2 SYDVKM. CDR3 residues: CASSTSSTAGNTEAFF.

This clone has only a few counts. J is TRBJ2-7 and V is TRBV7-2; the match to TRBD1 covers 10 bases. Germline assignment: CDR1 SGHTA and CDR2 FQGNSA. This CDR3 is 14 amino acids long. Trimming removed 4 bases from V and 4 bases from J; junction bases left unmatched: 4. The CDR3 DNA reads as TGTGCCAGCAGCTCGGACAGGGGGACGTACGAGCAGTACTTC. Translating gives CASSSDRGTYEQYF.

This clone showed up just once. The V gene is TRBV19, the J gene TRBJ2-7, with 9 bases lining up with TRBD1. This CDR3 has 14 amino acids. CDR1 LNHDA and CDR2 SQIVND come from the germline V gene (reference sequence). V lost 7 bases to trimming and J lost 5 bases; unmatched junction nucleotides: 9. This chain's CDR3 is CASNQPGQGNEQYF. CDR3 nucleotide sequence: TGTGCCAGTAATCAACCGGGACAGGGAAACGAGCAGTACTTC.

This sequence joins TRBV18 and TRBJ1-5; D ambiguous. The CDR3 totals 13 residues. CDR1 is KGHSH, CDR2 LQKENI, per germline. V was shortened by 7 bases and J by 7 bases, with 14 bases between the two germline ends. Written as DNA, the CDR3 is TGTGCCAGCTTACCGGGTAATAAGCAGCCCCAGCATTTT. Its translation: CASLPGNKQPQHF. The variable domain in full, with the rest retrieved from reference TRBV18 and TRBJ1-5, is NAGVMQNPRHLVRRRGQEARLRCSPMKGHSHVYWYRQLPEEGLKFMVYLQKENIIDESGMPKERFSAEFPKEGPSILRIQQVVRGDSAAYFCASLPGNKQPQHFGDGTRLSIL.

The chain joins TRBV30 to TRBJ1-2; 8 bases line up with TRBD1. Germline CDR1 is GTSNPN and CDR2 is SVGIG (reference sequence). Trimming took 4 bases from V and 8 from J; bases not matched to a gene: 12. The CDR3 spans 14 residues. This CDR3 reads CAWIPTGAPGGYTF. The CDR3 region has the DNA TGTGCCTGGATACCGACAGGGGCTCCGGGGGGCTACACCTTC. The variable domain in full, completed from reference TRBV30 and TRBJ1-2, reads SQTIHQWPATLVQPVGSPLSLECTVEGTSNPNLYWYRQAAGRGLQLLFYSVGIGQISSEVPQNLSASRPQDRQFILSSKKLLLSDSGFYLCAWIPTGAPGGYTFGSGTRLTVV.

This sequence joins TRBV6-4 and TRBJ2-1, with 7 bases that match TRBD1. The CDR3 sequence is 14 residues long. The V segment lost 5 bases and the J segment 5 bases; nucleotides outside the gene matches: 6. The germline V gene encodes CDR1 MRHNA and CDR2 SNTAGT. CDR3 in DNA: TGTGCCAGCAGTTTTGGACAGGCCAACAATGAGCAGTTCTTC. Amino acid sequence: CASSFGQANNEQFF.

V gene TRBV27 combines with J gene TRBJ2-2; D may match TRBD1 or TRBD2 (5 bases each). Trimming shortened V by 6 bases and J by 0 bases, and 17 bases separated the two germline ends. The germline CDR1 and CDR2 sequences are MNHEY and SMNVEV (reference sequence). This CDR3 contains 17 residues. In DNA, the CDR3 is TGTGCCAGCAGAGCAGGACTGCGACAGCCGAACACCGGGGAGCTGTTTTTT. It translates to CASRAGLRQPNTGELFF.

The J gene is TRBJ1-5, the V gene TRBV2, with unresolved D. The germline gives CDR1 SNHLY, CDR2 FYNNEI. The CDR3 consists of 15 residues. Trimming shortened V by 3 bases and J by 0 bases, and 9 bases separated the two germline ends. The CDR3 spells CASSDTDNSNQPQHF. CDR3 sequence (DNA): TGTGCCAGCAGTGATACAGACAATAGCAATCAGCCCCAGCATTTT.

The genes are TRBV28 and TRBJ1-6, with D unresolved. Germline V gene data show CDR1 as MDHEN and CDR2 as SYDVKM. The V end was cut by 3 bases, the J end by 1 base, with 10 bases between. CDR3 length equals 16 residues. The CDR3 DNA reads TGTGCCAGCAGTTTTGTCAAGGTTTCCTATAATTCACCCCTCCACTTT. Its translation is CASSFVKVSYNSPLHF.

This clone occurred once. This chain links TRBV13 with TRBJ2-3, with 14 bases matching TRBD2. The CDR3 is 18 amino acids. Germline trimming cut 4 bases from V and 4 bases from J; bases unmatched to any gene: 10. In germline, CDR1 is PRHDT, CDR2 FYEKMQ (reference sequence). CDR3 coding DNA: TGTGCCAGCAGCTCCCGACGAAAGGGACTAGCGGGGGCAGATACGCAGTATTTT. It encodes CASSSRRKGLAGADTQYF.

This CDR3 is CASSSWTSGDYNEQFF. The DNA of the CDR3 is TGCGCCAGCAGCTCGTGGACTAGCGGGGACTACAATGAGCAGTTCTTC. The rearrangement joins TRBV5-1 to TRBJ2-1; 12 nucleotides match TRBD2. V shed 3 bases and J 3 bases; nucleotides not matched to a gene: 4. Per germline, CDR1 SGHRS and CDR2 YFSETQ. There are 16 residues in the CDR3.

The V gene is TRBV4-1, the J gene TRBJ1-3; D perhaps matches TRBD1 (5 bases). The V gene's germline CDR1 is MGHRA and CDR2 YSYEKL. Trimming took 4 bases from V and 4 from J, leaving 11 bases between them. The CDR3 spans 14 residues. The CDR3 sequence: CASSPAGTGNTIYF. The CDR3 DNA reads TGCGCCAGCAGCCCCGCGGGGACGGGAAACACCATATATTTT.

This clone appeared a few times. CDR3 in amino acids: CASSFMDVYEKLFF. Here the CDR3 DNA reads TGTGCCAGCAGCTTTATGGACGTTTATGAAAAACTGTTTTTT. The chain carries TRBV5-6 and TRBJ1-4; D not certain. The V end was cut by 2 bases, the J end by 6 bases, with 11 bases between. The CDR3 has 14 residues. Germline CDR1 reads SGHDT; CDR2 reads YYEEEE.

The gene calls are TRBV6-1 and TRBJ1-4, with D perhaps TRBD1 (5 bases). Germline assignment: CDR1 MNHNS and CDR2 SASEGT. This CDR3 spans 18 amino acids. Trimming pared 0 bases from V and 0 bases from J, leaving 14 bases between. The CDR3 sequence: CASSEASRGFATNEKLFF. In nucleotides, the CDR3 is TGTGCCAGCAGTGAAGCGTCGAGGGGCTTTGCAACTAATGAAAAACTGTTTTTT.

This chain joins TRBV20-1 and TRBJ2-7, with unresolved D. The CDR3 extends over 10 amino acids. Trimming took 1 base from V and 8 from J, leaving 6 bases between them. Germline V gene sequence: CDR1 DFQATT, CDR2 SNEGSKA (reference sequence). The CDR3 nucleotides are TGCAGTGCTAGAGGGTACAAGCAGTACTTC. Residues: CSARGYKQYF.

CDR3 nucleotide sequence: TGTGCCAGCAGCGTGAGTGGGGGGCACAATGAGCAGTTCTTC. It codes for CASSVSGGHNEQFF. The gene calls are TRBV9 and TRBJ2-1; either TRBD1 or TRBD2 may supply D (6 bases each). This CDR3 is built from 14 residues. Deletions cut 2 bases from V and 5 bases from J, with 11 bases between. Germline V gene sequence: CDR1 SGDLS, CDR2 YYNGEE.

The chain joins TRBV18 to TRBJ2-7; 7 bases map to TRBD1. Losses at the gene ends were 3 bases for V and 0 bases for J; bases not matched to a gene: 8. Per germline, CDR1 KGHSH and CDR2 LQKENI. This CDR3 region has 16 residues. CDR3 sequence reads: CASSPRGHGISYEQYF. CDR3 bases: TGTGCCAGCTCACCGAGGGGGCACGGGATCTCCTACGAGCAGTACTTC.

The chain is built from TRBV28 and TRBJ2-7; 11 bases line up with TRBD2. The CDR3 consists of 15 residues. The germline CDR1 and CDR2 sequences are MDHEN and SYDVKM. The V gene end was trimmed by 6 bases and the J gene end by 4 bases; junction bases not matched to a gene: 8. The DNA of the CDR3 is TGTGCCAGCAGGCTAGCGGGAGGCATCCCTTACGAGCAGTACTTC. This gives the protein CASRLAGGIPYEQYF.

The chain uses TRBV15 and TRBJ1-2, with D possibly TRBD1 on 5 matching bases. The germline gives CDR1 LNHNV, CDR2 YYDKDF (reference sequence). Trimming shortened V by 4 bases and J by 2 bases, and 23 bases separated the two germline ends. The length of the CDR3 is 18 residues. This CDR3 reads CATSKGQGLRTSNYGYTF. In DNA form, the CDR3 reads TGTGCCACCAGCAAGGGCCAGGGATTAAGGACCTCCAACTATGGCTACACCTTC. Supplemented by reference TRBV15 and TRBJ1-2, the full variable domain reads DAMVIQNPRYQVTQFGKPVTLSCSQTLNHNVMYWYQQKSSQAPKLLFHYYDKDFNNEADTPDNFQSRRPNTSFCFLDIRSPGLGDTAMYLCATSKGQGLRTSNYGYTFGSGTRLTVV.

V and J are TRBV19 and TRBJ1-5; a possible D gene is TRBD1 (5 bases). The CDR3 sequence is 17 residues long. The germline V gene has CDR1 LNHDA and CDR2 SQIVND (reference sequence). Trimming left V 2 bases short and J 4 bases short, with 18 bases between. The CDR3 nucleotides read TGTGCCAGTAGTATAAGAACCGGGGCAGGCTTAAATCAGCCCCAGCATTTT. It specifies CASSIRTGAGLNQPQHF.

This clone showed up just a few times. The J gene is TRBJ2-7, the V gene TRBV6-7, with D possibly TRBD1 on 6 matching bases. TRBV6-7 is an ORF, and what it does is uncertain. Trimming cost V 5 bases and J 4 bases, with 9 bases left between them. There are 12 residues in the CDR3. The CDR3 protein is CASSHRAYEQYF. The DNA of the CDR3 is TGTGCCAGCAGTCACAGGGCGTACGAGCAGTACTTC.